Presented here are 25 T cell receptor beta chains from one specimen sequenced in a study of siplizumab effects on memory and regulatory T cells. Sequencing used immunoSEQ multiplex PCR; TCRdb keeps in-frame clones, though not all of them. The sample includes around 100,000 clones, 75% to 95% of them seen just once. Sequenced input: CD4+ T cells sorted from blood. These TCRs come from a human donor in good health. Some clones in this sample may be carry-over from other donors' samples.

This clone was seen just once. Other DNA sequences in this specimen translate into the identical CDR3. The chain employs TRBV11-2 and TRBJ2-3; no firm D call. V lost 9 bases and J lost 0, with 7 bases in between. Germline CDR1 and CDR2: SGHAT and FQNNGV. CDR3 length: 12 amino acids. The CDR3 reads CASSSSTDTQYF. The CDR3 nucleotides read TGTGCCAGTTCTAGTAGCACAGATACGCAGTATTTT.

Here the CDR3 reads CASSRQMNTEAFF. The CDR3 DNA reads as TGCGCCAGCAGTCGACAGATGAACACTGAAGCTTTCTTT. V usage is TRBV10-1 and J usage is TRBJ1-1, with a tentative D call TRBD1 (5 bases). The CDR3 has 13 amino acids. CDR1 WNHNN and CDR2 SYGVQD come from the germline V gene (reference sequence). V lost 5 bases, J lost 0 bases, and 7 bases lay in between.

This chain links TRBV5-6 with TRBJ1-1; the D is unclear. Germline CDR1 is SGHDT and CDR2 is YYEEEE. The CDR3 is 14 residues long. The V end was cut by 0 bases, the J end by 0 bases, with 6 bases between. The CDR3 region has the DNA TGTGCCAGCAGCTTGGTAGGAATGAACACTGAAGCTTTCTTT. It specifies CASSLVGMNTEAFF.

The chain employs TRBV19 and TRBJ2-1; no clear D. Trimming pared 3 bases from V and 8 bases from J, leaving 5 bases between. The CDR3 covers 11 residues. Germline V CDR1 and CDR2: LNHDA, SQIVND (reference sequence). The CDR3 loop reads CASSIWDEQFF. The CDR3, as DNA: TGTGCCAGTAGTATCTGGGATGAGCAGTTCTTC.

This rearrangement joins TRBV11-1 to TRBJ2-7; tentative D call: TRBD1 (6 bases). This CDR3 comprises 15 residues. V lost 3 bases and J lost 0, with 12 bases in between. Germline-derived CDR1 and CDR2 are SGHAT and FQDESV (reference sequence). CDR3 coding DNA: TGTGCCAGCAGCTTGGACAGAGCTCTCTCCTACGAGCAGTACTTC. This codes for CASSLDRALSYEQYF.

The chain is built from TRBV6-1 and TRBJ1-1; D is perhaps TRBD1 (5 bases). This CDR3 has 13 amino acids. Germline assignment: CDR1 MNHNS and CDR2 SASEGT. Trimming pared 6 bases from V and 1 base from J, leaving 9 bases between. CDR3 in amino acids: CASRPGRNTEAFF. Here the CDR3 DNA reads TGTGCCAGCAGGCCGGGACGGAACACTGAAGCTTTCTTT.

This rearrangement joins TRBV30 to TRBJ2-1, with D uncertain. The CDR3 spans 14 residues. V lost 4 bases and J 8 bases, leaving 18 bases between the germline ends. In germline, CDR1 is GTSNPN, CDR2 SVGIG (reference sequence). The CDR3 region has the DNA TGTGCCTGGAAACCGGCCCATGTTTCTTATGAGCAGTTCTTC. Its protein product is CAWKPAHVSYEQFF.

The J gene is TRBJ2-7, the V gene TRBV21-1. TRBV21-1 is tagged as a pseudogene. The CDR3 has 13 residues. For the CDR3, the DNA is TGTGCCAGCAGGAATAAAGTACCCTGCCCCTTGTACTTC. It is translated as CASRNKVPCPLYF.

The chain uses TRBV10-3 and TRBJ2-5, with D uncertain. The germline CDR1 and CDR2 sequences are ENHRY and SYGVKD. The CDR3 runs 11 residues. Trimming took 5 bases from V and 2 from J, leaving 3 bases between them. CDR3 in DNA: TGTGCCATCAGTTCACAAGAGACCCAGTACTTC. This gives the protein CAISSQETQYF.

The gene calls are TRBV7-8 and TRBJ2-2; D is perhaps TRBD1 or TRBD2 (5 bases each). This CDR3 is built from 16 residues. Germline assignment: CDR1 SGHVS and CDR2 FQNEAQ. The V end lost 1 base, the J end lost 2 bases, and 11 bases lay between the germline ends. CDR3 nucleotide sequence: TGTGCCAGCAGCTTAGAACCGGGGCGCAACACCGGGGAGCTGTTTTTT. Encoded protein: CASSLEPGRNTGELFF.

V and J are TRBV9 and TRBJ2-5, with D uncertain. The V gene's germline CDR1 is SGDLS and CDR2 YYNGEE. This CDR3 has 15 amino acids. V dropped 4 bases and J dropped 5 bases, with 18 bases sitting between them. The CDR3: CASSLRRYPSETQYF. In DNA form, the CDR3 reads TGTGCCAGCAGCCTTCGGAGATACCCCAGTGAGACCCAGTACTTC.

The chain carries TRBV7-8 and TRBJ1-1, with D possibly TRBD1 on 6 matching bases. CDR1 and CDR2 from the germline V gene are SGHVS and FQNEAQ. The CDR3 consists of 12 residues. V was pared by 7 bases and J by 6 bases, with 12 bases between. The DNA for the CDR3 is TGTGCCAGCACTCCAGGGGAGGCTGAAGCTTTCTTT. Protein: CASTPGEAEAFF. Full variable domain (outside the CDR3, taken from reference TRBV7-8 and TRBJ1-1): GAGVSQSPRYKVAKRGQDVALRCDPISGHVSLFWYQQALGQGPEFLTYFQNEAQLDKSGLPSDRFFAERPEGSVSTLKIQRTQQEDSAVYLCASTPGEAEAFFGQGTRLTVV.

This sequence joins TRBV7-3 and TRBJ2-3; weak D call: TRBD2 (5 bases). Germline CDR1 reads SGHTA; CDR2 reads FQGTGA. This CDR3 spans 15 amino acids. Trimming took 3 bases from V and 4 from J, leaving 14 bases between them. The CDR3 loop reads CASSFGLATADTQYF. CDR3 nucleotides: TGTGCCAGCAGCTTTGGTTTAGCGACGGCAGATACGCAGTATTTT.

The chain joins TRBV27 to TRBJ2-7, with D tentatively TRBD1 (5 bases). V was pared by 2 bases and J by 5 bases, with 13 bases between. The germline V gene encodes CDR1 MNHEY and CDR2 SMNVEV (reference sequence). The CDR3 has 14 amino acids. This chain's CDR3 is CASSLPGRVHEQYF. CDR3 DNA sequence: TGTGCCAGCAGTTTACCAGGCAGGGTCCACGAGCAGTACTTC.

The chain's CDR3 is CASSFGFGVGLGNQPQHF. CDR3 sequence (DNA): TGTGCCAGCAGTTTTGGGTTCGGGGTTGGGTTGGGCAATCAGCCCCAGCATTTT. The chain couples TRBV28 to TRBJ1-5; D is uncertain. This CDR3 is 18 amino acids long. The ends were cut back, 3 bases at V and 2 bases at J, with 20 bases in the middle. Germline V gene sequence: CDR1 MDHEN, CDR2 SYDVKM.

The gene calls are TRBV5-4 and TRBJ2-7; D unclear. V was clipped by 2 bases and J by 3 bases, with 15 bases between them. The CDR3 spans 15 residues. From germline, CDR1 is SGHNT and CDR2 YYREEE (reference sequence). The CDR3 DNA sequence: TGTGCCAGCAGCTTACGATCCCCTGGGGTCTACGAGCAGTACTTC. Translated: CASSLRSPGVYEQYF.

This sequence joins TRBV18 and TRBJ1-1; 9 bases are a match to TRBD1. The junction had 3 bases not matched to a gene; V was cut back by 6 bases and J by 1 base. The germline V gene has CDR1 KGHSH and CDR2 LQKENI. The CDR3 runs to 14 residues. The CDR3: CASSRQGGNTEAFF. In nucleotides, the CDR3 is TGTGCCAGCTCTAGACAGGGGGGGAACACTGAAGCTTTCTTT.

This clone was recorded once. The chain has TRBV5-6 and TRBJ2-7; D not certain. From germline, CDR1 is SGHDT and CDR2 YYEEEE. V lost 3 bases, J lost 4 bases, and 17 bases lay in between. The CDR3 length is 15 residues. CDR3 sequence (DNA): TGTGCCAGCAGCTCCCTCCGGTCAGCCACTTACGAGCAGTACTTC. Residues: CASSSLRSATYEQYF. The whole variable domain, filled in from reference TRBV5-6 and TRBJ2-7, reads DAGVTQSPTHLIKTRGQQVTLRCSPKSGHDTVSWYQQALGQGPQFIFQYYEEEERQRGNFPDRFSGHQFPNYSSELNVNALLLGDSALYLCASSSLRSATYEQYFGPGTRLTVT.

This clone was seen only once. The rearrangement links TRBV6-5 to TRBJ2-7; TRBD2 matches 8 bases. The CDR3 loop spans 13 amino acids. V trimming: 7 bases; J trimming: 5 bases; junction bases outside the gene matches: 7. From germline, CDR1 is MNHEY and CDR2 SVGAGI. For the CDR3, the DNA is TGTGCCAGCACTCAAAGCGGGAGTAACGAGCAGTACTTC. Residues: CASTQSGSNEQYF.

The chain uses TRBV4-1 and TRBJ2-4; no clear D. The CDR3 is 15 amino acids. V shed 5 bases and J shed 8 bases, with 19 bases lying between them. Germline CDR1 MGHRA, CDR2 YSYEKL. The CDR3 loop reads CASSDRVSKSDIQYF. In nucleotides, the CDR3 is TGCGCCAGCAGCGACCGGGTGTCAAAGTCGGACATTCAGTACTTC.

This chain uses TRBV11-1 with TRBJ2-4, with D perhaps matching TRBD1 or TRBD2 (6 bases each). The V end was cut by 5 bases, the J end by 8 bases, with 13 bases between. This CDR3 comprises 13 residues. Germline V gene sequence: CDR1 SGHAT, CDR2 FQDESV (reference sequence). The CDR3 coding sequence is TGTGCCAGCAGCGCTGACAGGAGGGACATTCAGTACTTC. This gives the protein CASSADRRDIQYF.

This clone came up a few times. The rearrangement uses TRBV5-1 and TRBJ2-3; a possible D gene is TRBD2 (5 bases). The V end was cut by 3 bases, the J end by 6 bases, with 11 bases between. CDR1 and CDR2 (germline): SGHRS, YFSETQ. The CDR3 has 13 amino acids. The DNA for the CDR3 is TGCGCCAGCAGCTCGGGGAAGTGGGATACGCAGTATTTT. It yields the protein CASSSGKWDTQYF.

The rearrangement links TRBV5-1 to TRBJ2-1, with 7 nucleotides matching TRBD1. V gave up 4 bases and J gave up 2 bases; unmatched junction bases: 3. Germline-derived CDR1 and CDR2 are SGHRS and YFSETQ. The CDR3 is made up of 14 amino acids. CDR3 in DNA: TGCGCCAGCAGCGGGGGACAGACCTACAATGAGCAGTTCTTC. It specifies CASSGGQTYNEQFF.

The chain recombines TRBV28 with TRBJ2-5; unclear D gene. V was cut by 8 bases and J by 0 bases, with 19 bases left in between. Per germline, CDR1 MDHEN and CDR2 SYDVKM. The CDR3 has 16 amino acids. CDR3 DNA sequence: TGTGCCAGCGCCATCGAGAGGTCTGGGTACCAAGAGACCCAGTACTTC. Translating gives CASAIERSGYQETQYF.

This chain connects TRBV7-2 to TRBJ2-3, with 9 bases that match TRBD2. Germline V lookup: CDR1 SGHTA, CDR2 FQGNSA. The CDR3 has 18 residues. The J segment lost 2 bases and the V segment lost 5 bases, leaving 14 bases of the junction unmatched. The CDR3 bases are TGTGCCAGCAGCCAAAAGCCTCCGACTAGCGGATACACAGATACGCAGTATTTT. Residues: CASSQKPPTSGYTDTQYF.